These 13 T cell receptor beta chains were sequenced from one sample in a study of blood T cell repertoires in COVID-19 (dated by TCRdb to the early 2020s). Libraries were made using the immunoSEQ multiplex PCR assay. Imported from immuneACCESS, the table was reduced by TCRdb to in-frame sequences with V and J called. These copies leave out some clones; in studies compared against another copy, an unresolved V gene accounts for under half, and the cause of the remainder is not known. The sample table holds approximately 37,000 clones, of which 86% were seen once. The top ten clones comprise 15% to 20% of the sample. What was sequenced was peripheral blood. The receptors come from a man aged 50 to 60 in a cohort sampled during active COVID-19.

The J gene is TRBJ1-1, the V gene TRBV30; D not certain. Germline V gives CDR1 GTSNPN, CDR2 SVGIG (reference sequence). The CDR3 is made up of 14 amino acids. Trimming removed 2 bases from V and 1 base from J, with 11 bases in between. CDR3 in DNA: TGTGCCTGGAGTACCCCCTCAGGGAACACTGAAGCTTTCTTT. Its translation: CAWSTPSGNTEAFF.

This clone showed up just a few times. This sequence joins TRBV19 and TRBJ1-2; no firm D call. Germline V gives CDR1 LNHDA, CDR2 SQIVND (reference sequence). Deletions cut 1 base from V and 0 bases from J, with 12 bases between. This CDR3 spans 16 amino acids. DNA for the CDR3: TGTGCCAGTAGTATAGGTCGGAGCGGCGCTAACTATGGCTACACCTTC. This gives the protein CASSIGRSGANYGYTF.

The chain has TRBV7-9 and TRBJ1-2, with TRBD1 matching 10 bases. CDR3 length equals 16 residues. Germline V lookup: CDR1 SEHNR, CDR2 FQNEAQ (reference sequence). The V gene end was trimmed by 5 bases and the J gene end by 4 bases; junction bases not matched to a gene: 10. CDR3 protein: CASSPTSGQGIYGYTF. In nucleotides, the CDR3 is TGTGCCAGCAGCCCTACCTCGGGACAGGGGATCTATGGCTACACCTTC. Full variable domain (missing parts from reference TRBV7-9 and TRBJ1-2): DTGVSQNPRHKITKRGQNVTFRCDPISEHNRLYWYRQTLGQGPEFLTYFQNEAQLEKSRLLSDRFSAERPKGSFSTLEIQRTEQGDSAMYLCASSPTSGQGIYGYTFGSGTRLTVV.

The chain links TRBV18 to TRBJ2-7; no firm D call. Trimming left V 2 bases short and J 2 bases short, with 13 bases between. Looked up from germline, CDR1 is KGHSH and CDR2 is LQKENI. This CDR3 contains 15 residues. CDR3 sequence: CASSPNPGAPYEQYV. In DNA, the CDR3 is TGTGCCAGCTCACCAAACCCAGGTGCGCCCTACGAGCAGTACGTC.

The genes are TRBV5-5 and TRBJ2-3; 9 bases align to TRBD2. Germline CDR1 reads SGHKS; CDR2 reads YYEKEE (reference sequence). The CDR3 contains 16 residues. The V and J ends lost 4 bases and 1 base, in that order; junction bases with no gene match: 7. The CDR3 nucleotides are TGTGCCAGCAGCCTGACTAGCGGAGATGGCACAGATACGCAGTATTTT. Translating gives CASSLTSGDGTDTQYF.

This clone was counted only a few times. V usage is TRBV27 and J usage is TRBJ1-5, with a possible D match to TRBD1 (5 bases). Germline-derived CDR1 and CDR2 are MNHEY and SMNVEV (reference sequence). This CDR3 region has 15 residues. Trimming cost V 5 bases and J 3 bases, with 14 bases left between them. The CDR3 protein is CASSPWGDANQPQHF. In DNA form, the CDR3 reads TGTGCCAGCAGTCCCTGGGGGGATGCCAATCAGCCCCAGCATTTT.

J is TRBJ1-1 and V is TRBV30, with D unresolved. CDR3 length: 11 amino acids. V was pared by 2 bases and J by 3 bases, with 4 bases between. Looked up from germline, CDR1 is GTSNPN and CDR2 is SVGIG (reference sequence). The CDR3 reads CAWSLYTEAFF. CDR3 bases: TGTGCCTGGAGTCTTTACACTGAAGCTTTCTTT.

This chain links TRBV5-6 with TRBJ2-5; 9 nucleotides align to TRBD2. CDR1 and CDR2 from the germline V gene are SGHDT and YYEEEE. The CDR3 contains 16 residues. V lost 4 bases, J lost 0 bases, and 7 bases stayed unmatched. The CDR3: CASSLPSGTYQETQYF. In nucleotides, the CDR3 is TGTGCCAGCAGCCTGCCTAGCGGGACGTACCAAGAGACCCAGTACTTC.

V usage is TRBV20-1 and J usage is TRBJ1-1; the D is unclear. CDR1 DFQATT and CDR2 SNEGSKA come from the germline V gene (reference sequence). This CDR3 has 11 amino acids. Trimming removed 6 bases from V and 10 bases from J, with 15 bases in between. In DNA form, the CDR3 reads TGCAGTGCACCTTTGCGGAACGCAGCTTTCTTT. The encoded protein is CSAPLRNAAFF.

The rearrangement links TRBV3-1 (or the pseudogene TRBV3-2) to TRBJ2-5, with a weak D call TRBD2 (6 bases). Trimming took 4 bases from V and 5 from J, leaving 14 bases between them. Germline CDR1 LGHDT, CDR2 YNNKEL (reference sequence). The CDR3 consists of 14 residues. The CDR3 DNA sequence: TGTGCCAGCAGCCCTTGGGAGGTGTCGGAGACCCAGTACTTC. Its translation: CASSPWEVSETQYF.

This chain links TRBV11-2 with TRBJ2-4; tentative D call: TRBD2 (5 bases). The CDR3 has 16 amino acids. The germline V gene has CDR1 SGHAT and CDR2 FQNNGV. Trimming pared 5 bases from V and 1 base from J, leaving 15 bases between. For the CDR3, the DNA is TGTGCCAGCAGCGGACTTGCGGGCGGGGCCAAAAACATTCAGTACTTC. Amino acids: CASSGLAGGAKNIQYF.

CDR3 loop: CASSLGLAGFYEQYV. The CDR3 bases are TGTGCCAGCAGCCTCGGACTAGCGGGCTTCTACGAGCAGTACGTC. The rearrangement joins TRBV11-2 to TRBJ2-7; 11 bases are shared with TRBD2. CDR1 SGHAT and CDR2 FQNNGV come from the germline V gene. Trimming at V came to 5 bases and at J to 3 bases, leaving 6 bases not matched to a gene. The length of the CDR3 is 15 residues.

This clone came up a few times. V gene TRBV11-1 combines with J gene TRBJ2-3, with D tentatively TRBD2 (5 bases). The CDR3 extends over 13 amino acids. V was trimmed by 11 bases and J by 0 bases, leaving 12 bases between them. Germline V gives CDR1 SGHAT, CDR2 FQDESV (reference sequence). CDR3 in DNA: TGTGCCTCCACTAGGATTAGCACAGATACGCAGTATTTT. It yields the protein CASTRISTDTQYF.